The 32 T cell receptor beta chains presented below share a single source sample, sequenced in a study of T cell responses to AZD1222 COVID-19 vaccine. Sequencing was performed with immunoSEQ multiplex PCR; in TCRdb, only in-frame clones are kept and a portion is missing. The table has 90,000 to 150,000 clones, roughly 90% seen once. The material sequenced was peripheral blood, taken on day 0 of AZD1222 vaccination. Receptor source: an adult in good health.

The chain has TRBV11-3 and TRBJ1-1; unclear D gene. This CDR3 comprises 14 residues. The V end was cut by 1 base, the J end by 8 bases, with 14 bases between. Germline lookup yields CDR1 SGHNT and CDR2 YENEEA. The CDR3 bases are TGTGCCAGCAGCTTAGGTGTGGGAAATGAGGAAGCTTTCTTT. Translation gives CASSLGVGNEEAFF.

The chain couples TRBV14 to TRBJ1-5; D remains ambiguous. The CDR3 has 13 amino acids. V was clipped by 1 base and J by 3 bases, with 4 bases between them. Germline V gene sequence: CDR1 SGHDN, CDR2 FVKESK. CDR3 DNA sequence: TGTGCCAGCAGCCAAGGATTCAATCAGCCCCAGCATTTT. It codes for CASSQGFNQPQHF.

The J gene is TRBJ2-7, the V gene TRBV19; 9 bases are a match to TRBD1. From germline, CDR1 is LNHDA and CDR2 SQIVND (reference sequence). The length of the CDR3 is 14 residues. The V gene end was trimmed by 3 bases and the J gene end by 2 bases; junction bases not matched to a gene: 2. This chain's CDR3 is CASSIRTGAYEQYF. The CDR3 coding sequence is TGTGCCAGTAGTATCAGGACAGGGGCCTACGAGCAGTACTTC.

The rearrangement uses TRBV5-6 and TRBJ2-1; D assignment may be TRBD1 or TRBD2 (6 bases each). Trimming removed 4 bases from V and 2 bases from J, with 22 bases in between. The CDR3 is made up of 18 amino acids. Germline V gives CDR1 SGHDT, CDR2 YYEEEE. CDR3: CASSQAWGATSTYNEQFF. DNA of the CDR3: TGTGCCAGCAGCCAAGCCTGGGGGGCCACCTCTACCTACAATGAGCAGTTCTTC.

The chain uses TRBV9 and TRBJ1-1; tentatively, D is TRBD1 (6 bases). CDR1 and CDR2 from the germline V gene are SGDLS and YYNGEE. The CDR3 is 14 residues long. V lost 0 bases to trimming and J lost 5 bases, with 11 bases between them. This CDR3 is CASSVDQGRTEAFF. The CDR3 DNA is TGTGCCAGCAGCGTAGATCAGGGGCGGACTGAAGCTTTCTTT.

The chain has TRBV5-1 and TRBJ2-5; 7 bases fit TRBD2. Germline CDR1 is SGHRS and CDR2 is YFSETQ. J lost 5 bases, V lost 4 bases, and 8 bases had no gene match. CDR3 length: 14 amino acids. This CDR3 reads CASSLGTIRETQYF. CDR3 coding DNA: TGCGCCAGCAGCCTCGGGACTATCCGGGAGACCCAGTACTTC.

The chain links TRBV9 to TRBJ1-4; 9 bases match TRBD1. J was trimmed by 6 bases and V by 3 bases; bases with no gene match: 6. CDR1 and CDR2 (germline): SGDLS, YYNGEE. This CDR3 comprises 15 residues. The CDR3 spells CASSENGQGYEKLFF. DNA for the CDR3: TGTGCCAGCAGCGAGAATGGACAGGGGTATGAAAAACTGTTTTTT.

This clone was counted ten times or more. The chain links TRBV5-4 to TRBJ1-1; D unclear. Germline CDR1 is SGHNT and CDR2 is YYREEE (reference sequence). The CDR3 consists of 15 residues. Trimming cost V 0 bases and J 7 bases, with 16 bases left between them. CDR3 in amino acids: CASSLVPVDGNEAFF. CDR3 coding DNA: TGTGCCAGCAGCTTGGTCCCCGTGGACGGGAATGAAGCTTTCTTT.

The chain links TRBV4-2 to TRBJ2-6, with a tentative D call TRBD1 (6 bases). Germline CDR1 reads LGHNA; CDR2 reads YNFKEQ. V lost 3 bases and J 0 bases, leaving 9 bases between the germline ends. There are 16 residues in the CDR3. The CDR3 DNA is TGTGCCAGCAGCCAGGACAGAAACTCTGGGGCCAACGTCCTGACTTTC. Translation: CASSQDRNSGANVLTF.

This clone showed up just once. The genes are TRBV20-1 and TRBJ1-2; 10 bases are shared with TRBD1. Germline-derived CDR1 and CDR2 are DFQATT and SNEGSKA (reference sequence). CDR3 length: 15 residues. V lost 3 bases, J lost 7 bases, and 11 bases stayed unmatched. CDR3: CSASSGQGGNTGYTF. The CDR3 nucleotides are TGCAGTGCTAGTTCCGGACAGGGGGGGAACACTGGCTACACCTTC.

V gene TRBV27 combines with J gene TRBJ1-2; weak D call: TRBD1 (6 bases). The germline CDR1 and CDR2 sequences are MNHEY and SMNVEV (reference sequence). The germline V and J ends were trimmed by 4 bases and 2 bases, with 14 bases remaining between them. The CDR3 length is 15 residues. The CDR3 sequence is CASSSLGAGNYGYTF. The DNA of the CDR3 is TGTGCCAGCAGTTCGCTGGGGGCCGGCAACTATGGCTACACCTTC.

The rearrangement links TRBV6-5 to TRBJ2-3; D tentatively fits TRBD1 or TRBD2 (6 bases each). V was shortened by 6 bases and J by 5 bases, with 9 bases between the two germline ends. Per the germline V gene, CDR1 is MNHEY and CDR2 is SVGAGI. CDR3 length equals 12 residues. The CDR3 sequence is CASRRGVDTQYF. The CDR3 nucleotides are TGTGCCAGCAGGAGGGGGGTAGATACGCAGTATTTT.

This chain joins TRBV6-2 or TRBV6-3 and TRBJ2-7, with D unresolved. Germline CDR1 is MNHEY and CDR2 is SVGEGT. There are 13 residues in the CDR3. V shed 2 bases and J shed 2 bases, with 7 bases lying between them. CDR3 sequence reads: CASSYVLTYEQYF. The CDR3 DNA reads TGTGCCAGCAGTTACGTCCTAACCTACGAGCAGTACTTC.

The chain uses TRBV6-5 and TRBJ2-1; 7 bases line up with TRBD2. CDR1 MNHEY and CDR2 SVGAGI come from the germline V gene. V lost 6 bases, J lost 11 bases, and 10 bases stayed unmatched. There are 13 residues in the CDR3. The chain's CDR3 is CASRETGLDKQFF. The CDR3 bases are TGTGCCAGCAGAGAGACTGGACTAGACAAGCAGTTCTTC.

V is TRBV14 and J is TRBJ2-3, with D possibly TRBD2 on 5 matching bases. The germline V and J ends were trimmed by 2 bases and 4 bases, with 16 bases remaining between them. Germline V lookup: CDR1 SGHDN, CDR2 FVKESK. CDR3 length: 16 amino acids. CDR3 coding DNA: TGTGCCAGCAGCCAAAATTCCGGGAAAAGTGCAGATACGCAGTATTTT. Its protein product is CASSQNSGKSADTQYF.

The gene calls are TRBV5-4 and TRBJ2-1, with TRBD2 matching over 9 bases. The CDR3 spans 17 residues. Germline-derived CDR1 and CDR2 are SGHNT and YYREEE (reference sequence). J gave up 9 bases and V 4 bases, and 17 bases lay outside the gene matches. This CDR3 is CASSPPRGAGGLVEQFF. CDR3 DNA sequence: TGTGCCAGCAGCCCACCGCGGGGAGCGGGGGGATTGGTTGAGCAGTTCTTC.

The CDR3 nucleotides are TGTGCCAGCAGCCAAGATGGCGTCGGGACAGGGGGCCATACGCAGTATTTT. It yields the protein CASSQDGVGTGGHTQYF. The chain uses TRBV4-2 and TRBJ2-3; 12 nucleotides align to TRBD1. Trimming at V came to 0 bases and at J to 7 bases, leaving 8 bases not matched to a gene. CDR3 length equals 17 residues. The germline V gene encodes CDR1 LGHNA and CDR2 YNFKEQ.

This clone was seen only once. The rearrangement uses TRBV12-3 or TRBV12-4 and TRBJ1-2, with D possibly matching TRBD1 (5 bases). This CDR3 spans 11 amino acids. Between the trimmed V and J ends, which lost 6 bases and 13 bases, there was a span of 15 bases. The CDR3 region is CASSRTGPCTF. The CDR3 nucleotides are TGTGCCAGCAGCCGTACGGGACCGTGCACCTTC.

This chain links TRBV25-1 with TRBJ1-1; D ambiguous. From germline, CDR1 is MGHDK and CDR2 SYGVNS. V was cut by 7 bases and J by 1 base, with 4 bases left in between. The CDR3 covers 11 residues. The CDR3, as DNA: TGTGCCAGCAAATGGAACACTGAAGCTTTCTTT. Amino acids: CASKWNTEAFF.

J is TRBJ1-1 and V is TRBV4-2; 8 nucleotides align to TRBD1. The germline gives CDR1 LGHNA, CDR2 YNFKEQ. Trimming at V came to 4 bases and at J to 0 bases, leaving 7 bases not matched to a gene. The CDR3 runs to 16 residues. The CDR3 DNA reads as TGTGCCAGCAGCCCTGGACAGGGTCTCCTGAACACTGAAGCTTTCTTT. Amino acids: CASSPGQGLLNTEAFF.

The V gene is TRBV6-5, the J gene TRBJ1-6; D uncertain. In germline, CDR1 is MNHEY, CDR2 SVGAGI. The CDR3 has 14 residues. Deletions cut 2 bases from V and 9 bases from J, with 11 bases between. CDR3 amino acids: CASSYGPESSPLHF. In nucleotides, the CDR3 is TGTGCCAGCAGTTACGGTCCGGAGAGTTCACCCCTCCACTTT.

CDR3 protein: CASSRLSGVWDEQFF. The CDR3 DNA sequence: TGTGCCAGCAGCCGACTATCGGGGGTATGGGATGAGCAGTTCTTC. V usage is TRBV14 and J usage is TRBJ2-1; possible D gene TRBD2, 6 bases. Looked up from germline, CDR1 is SGHDN and CDR2 is FVKESK. The CDR3 is 15 residues long. Trimming took 4 bases from V and 8 from J, leaving 18 bases between them.

This clone has only a few counts. This chain joins TRBV25-1 and TRBJ2-3; TRBD2 matches 8 bases. Germline loops: CDR1 MGHDK, CDR2 SYGVNS. V lost 10 bases to trimming and J lost 5 bases; unmatched junction nucleotides: 11. This CDR3 region has 14 residues. Here the CDR3 DNA reads TGTGCCACCACACGGGGACTAGAAGTAGATACGCAGTATTTT. Encoded protein: CATTRGLEVDTQYF.

The chain uses TRBV5-6 and TRBJ1-4; D call uncertain. The CDR3 has 12 residues. Germline V gene lookup returns CDR1 SGHDT and CDR2 YYEEEE. V was trimmed by 3 bases and J by 6 bases, leaving 6 bases between them. The CDR3 coding sequence is TGTGCCAGCAGCTCAGAAGATGAAAAACTGTTTTTT. Translating gives CASSSEDEKLFF.

The gene calls are TRBV5-8 and TRBJ2-5; D remains ambiguous. The CDR3 has 14 residues. The V end lost 0 bases, the J end lost 4 bases, and 10 bases lay between the germline ends. Germline CDR1 reads SGHTS; CDR2 reads YDEGEE. Here the CDR3 reads CASSLGERGETQYF. For the CDR3, the DNA is TGTGCCAGCAGCTTGGGTGAGCGAGGAGAGACCCAGTACTTC.

The chain has TRBV27 and TRBJ1-1; 10 positions match TRBD1. V gave up 3 bases and J gave up 5 bases; unmatched junction bases: 12. This CDR3 contains 17 residues. Germline V gives CDR1 MNHEY, CDR2 SMNVEV (reference sequence). CDR3 in DNA: TGTGCCAGCAGTTTTCGGCCCCGACAGGGGGCTTTGACTGAAGCTTTCTTT. Translated, it gives CASSFRPRQGALTEAFF.

The chain uses TRBV7-9 and TRBJ1-5; D ambiguous. The CDR3 extends over 13 amino acids. Germline loops: CDR1 SEHNR, CDR2 FQNEAQ (reference sequence). Trimming cost V 7 bases and J 6 bases, with 13 bases left between them. CDR3 amino acids: CASTSGVAQPQHF. For the CDR3, the DNA is TGTGCCAGCACTTCTGGAGTGGCTCAGCCCCAGCATTTT.

The chain employs TRBV9 and TRBJ2-5, with TRBD2 matching 11 bases. After removal of 3 bases from V and 1 base from J, the junction contained 2 bases not matched to a gene. The CDR3 has 15 amino acids. The germline V gene has CDR1 SGDLS and CDR2 YYNGEE. The CDR3 DNA reads TGTGCCAGCAGCGGGGGACTAGCGGCCCAAGAGACCCAGTACTTC. Translated, it gives CASSGGLAAQETQYF.

This chain joins TRBV6-6 and TRBJ2-3; the match to TRBD2 covers 12 bases. V lost 5 bases and J lost 0; bases outside the gene matches: 9. In germline, CDR1 is MNHNY, CDR2 SVGAGI (reference sequence). The CDR3 is 18 residues long. The CDR3: CASSPILAGGSSTDTQYF. CDR3 DNA sequence: TGTGCCAGCAGTCCCATACTAGCGGGGGGATCTAGCACAGATACGCAGTATTTT.

This clone was observed a single time. The V call is TRBV2, the J call TRBJ1-3, with a possible D match to TRBD1 (5 bases). Germline values: CDR1 SNHLY, CDR2 FYNNEI. V lost 8 bases to trimming and J lost 0 bases, with 11 bases between them. There are 14 residues in the CDR3. Written as DNA, the CDR3 is TGTGCCAGCTTTGGGGGGTACTCTGGAAACACCATATATTTT. Its translation: CASFGGYSGNTIYF.

The V gene is TRBV12-3 or TRBV12-4, the J gene TRBJ1-3; no clear D. This CDR3 has 13 residues. Trimming took 6 bases from V and 3 from J, leaving 9 bases between them. CDR3 region: CASRPGLGNTIYF. The CDR3 DNA reads TGTGCCAGCAGACCAGGACTTGGAAACACCATATATTTT.

This clone was detected only a few times. The V call is TRBV7-3, the J call TRBJ1-6, with D unclear. The CDR3 has 14 residues. In germline, CDR1 is SGHTA, CDR2 FQGTGA. Trimming stripped 7 bases from V and 5 bases from J, with 12 bases between. The CDR3: CASTLRVNNSPLHF. Written as DNA, the CDR3 is TGTGCCAGCACCCTTCGGGTTAATAATTCACCCCTCCACTTT.